Listed below are T cell receptor beta chains from one sample, sequenced in a study of shared clonotypes between healthy human individuals. The assay was immunoSEQ multiplex PCR, and TCRdb's table has in-frame clones only and misses some. The sample has hundreds of thousands of clones, 96% seen once; the top ten hold around 0.1%. Source material: naive CD8+ T cells sorted from blood. These receptors originate from a woman in her twenties or thirties in good health. CDR3s include the opening cysteine and the closing phenylalanine or tryptophan. The order of the fields is D gene, clone size, J gene, V gene, CDR3 DNA, CDR3 protein. A D gene is named only where the DNA matches it firmly. The size entry is marked missing in some rows and otherwise reads once, few, many or a size class.

NA NA TRBJ1-2 TRBV27 TGTGCCAGCAGTTTAGGGCACCCTAACTATGGCTACACCTTC CASSLGHPNYGYTF
NA NA TRBJ2-7 TRBV9 TGTGCCAGCAGCGTAGAAATGGAAACCTACGAGCAGTACTTC CASSVEMETYEQYF
TRBD1 NA TRBJ2-5 TRBV14 TGTGCCAGCAGCCAAGCGGGGACCGGGACAGGGCCTCTTAAGCAGTACTTC CASSQAGTGTGPLKQYF
NA once TRBJ1-1 TRBV19 TGTGCCAGTAGTATGGGTATCGGCATGGACACTGAAGCTTTCTTT CASSMGIGMDTEAFF
TRBD1 NA TRBJ2-1 TRBV5-6 TGTGCCAGCAGCACCGGGACAGGGGTCTACAATGAGCAGTTCTTC CASSTGTGVYNEQFF
NA NA TRBJ2-5 TRBV19 TGTGCCAGTAGTATAGGGGGATTGGGGCAAGAGACCCAGTACTTC CASSIGGLGQETQYF
NA NA TRBJ2-7 TRBV7-9 TGTGCCAGCAGCTTCAATAGCATCTCCGAGCAGTACTTC CASSFNSISEQYF
NA NA TRBJ2-7 TRBV2 TGTGCCAGCAGTGATACGGCAGGGTGGCACGAGCAGTACTTC CASSDTAGWHEQYF
TRBD1 NA TRBJ2-2 TRBV28 TGTGCCAGCAGTTTCCCCACAGGGGGCTCCGGGGAGCTGTTTTTT CASSFPTGGSGELFF
NA NA TRBJ1-5 TRBV7-2 TGTGCCAGCAGCTTAGAACAGGGAAGTCAGCCCCAGCATTTT CASSLEQGSQPQHF
NA NA TRBJ2-7 TRBV4-2 TGTGCCAGCAGCCCTGGGGCGGTCTACGAGCAGTACTTC CASSPGAVYEQYF
NA NA TRBJ2-1 TRBV7-9 TGTGCCAGCAGCTTAGTCTGGGACTCAGGGGTCGGTGAGCAGTTCTTC CASSLVWDSGVGEQFF
NA NA TRBJ2-7 TRBV4-2 TGTGCCAGCAGCTCCTACGAGCAGTACTTC CASSSYEQYF
NA NA TRBJ2-7 TRBV28 TGTGCCAGCAGTTTCCCCAGGGCTAACTACGAGCAGTACTTC CASSFPRANYEQYF
NA NA TRBJ2-5 TRBV13 TGTGCCAGCAGCCGCGGGCAATCCCTCATAAAGGAGACCCAGTACTTC CASSRGQSLIKETQYF